This T cell receptor (beta chain) stems from a study of low-dose radiotherapy and immunotherapy resistance in tumors (dated by TCRdb to between 2021 and 2023). Study-wide context: Cohort 1 received 0.5 Gy per fraction every 2 weeks, with a prescribed total PTV dose of 6.5 Gy. Patients in Cohort 2 were given 1 Gy per fraction every two weeks, for a total of 13 Gy across 26 weeks. Nivolumab was administered intravenously as a 240 mg flat dose every two weeks, and ipilimumab was administered intravenously at 1 mg/kg every six weeks. Cyclophosphamide 200 mg/m2 was administered intravenously every two weeks, one day before each radiation and immunotherapy administration. Patients took aspirin 300 mg orally once daily for four cycles, starting on cycle 1 day 1. The trial did not randomize participants into treatment groups. Eight patients were included in the translational analysis: three from the first dose cohort and the first five from the second dose cohort.

From a lookup of the germline V gene, CDR1 and CDR2 are SNHLY and FYNNEI. At the junction V is shortened by 3 bases and J by 1 base; bases outside the gene matches: 1. The CDR3 measures 14 amino acids from cysteine to phenylalanine. Just CDR3 DNA is preserved here, 42 bases in frame from base 1. This clonotype was seen many times. The target of this receptor is not known. Base qualities are not recorded, but no much larger clone differs from it by a single base. Reading the label with the study, this specimen's time point is: after trial treatment. The sample's treatment or condition, from its label and the paper: LDRT plus nivolumab, ipilimumab, low-dose cyclophosphamide and aspirin (RACIN trial). Donors were enrolled in RACIN, a single-arm phase I dose-escalation trial in which nivolumab, ipilimumab, aspirin, low-dose cyclophosphamide and low-dose radiotherapy were combined. Eligible patients had advanced, TIL-negative solid tumors.

For sequencing, an Illumina HiSeq 2500 was employed. Superscript III and a set of TRAV- and TRBV-specific primers were used to synthesize first-strand cDNA, so that both TCRalpha and TCRbeta chains were covered. An approximately 19-cycle PCR with Phusion amplified the TCRs, pairing a constant-region primer with the adapter that was attached to the V primers. Isolated mRNA was amplified with the MessageAmp II aRNA Amplification Kit, using a roughly 17-hour in vitro transcription at 37°C. The Dynabeads mRNA DIRECT Purification Kit was used to isolate the mRNA for TCR sequencing. Indexed Illumina adapters were added in a second approximately 24-cycle Phusion PCR, and the resulting products were purified with AMPure XP beads. Per the original workflow: Using custom Perl scripts, TCR sequences that encoded the same protein were pooled, out-of-frame sequences were dropped, and the abundance of each clonotype was calculated. The analysis excluded TCR sequences that were supported by just one read. The metrics used to describe the repertoires included Shannon entropy, Gini index, clonality, richness, and the frequency of TCRs shared between repertoires. TCRdb ran its own pipeline on the public reads, namely fastp trimming at Q25 and MiXCR clone calling, and kept in-frame beta chains. Entries that share a CDR3 protein sequence are merged under the most common genes and DNA. Clone size and V and J calls follow TCRdb, not the original study. The sample table shows about 84,000 distinct CDR3 sequences, and roughly 17% are seen once. The ten largest clones capture roughly 1.5% of the sample.

Sequences were derived from PBMCs, sampled after low-dose radiotherapy plus immunotherapy. This clonotype was obtained from a male donor with prostate cancer. Rearrangement joined TRBV2 to TRBJ1-2, with 8 central nucleotides matching TRBD1. The DNA reads as follows: TGTGCCAGCAGTGACAGGGGGCGTAACTATGGCTACACCTTC. Translated, this is CASSDRGRNYGYTF.